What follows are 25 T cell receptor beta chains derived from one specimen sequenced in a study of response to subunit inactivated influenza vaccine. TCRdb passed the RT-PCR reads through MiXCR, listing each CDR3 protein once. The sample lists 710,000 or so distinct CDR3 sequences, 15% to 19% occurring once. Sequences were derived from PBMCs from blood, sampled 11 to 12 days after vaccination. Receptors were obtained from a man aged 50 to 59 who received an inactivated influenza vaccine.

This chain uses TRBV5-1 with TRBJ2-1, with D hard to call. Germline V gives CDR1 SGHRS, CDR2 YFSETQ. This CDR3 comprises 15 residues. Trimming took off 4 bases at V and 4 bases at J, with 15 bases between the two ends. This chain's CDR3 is CASSPPGRFYNEQFF. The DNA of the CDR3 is TGCGCCAGCAGCCCCCCGGGCAGGTTTTACAATGAGCAGTTCTTC.

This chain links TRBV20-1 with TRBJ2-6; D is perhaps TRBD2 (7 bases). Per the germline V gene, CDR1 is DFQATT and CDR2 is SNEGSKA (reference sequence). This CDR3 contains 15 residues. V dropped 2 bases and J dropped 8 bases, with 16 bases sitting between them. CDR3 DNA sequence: TGCAGTGCTAGAAAGGGGGGGTCTTCGTCCAACGTCCTGACTTTC. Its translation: CSARKGGSSSNVLTF.

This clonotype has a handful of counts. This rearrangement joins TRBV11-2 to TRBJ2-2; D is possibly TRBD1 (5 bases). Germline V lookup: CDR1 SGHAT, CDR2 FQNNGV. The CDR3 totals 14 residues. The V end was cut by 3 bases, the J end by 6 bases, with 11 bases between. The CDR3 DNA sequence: TGTGCCAGCAGCTTGAGTCAGGGCGCCGGGGAGCTGTTTTTT. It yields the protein CASSLSQGAGELFF.

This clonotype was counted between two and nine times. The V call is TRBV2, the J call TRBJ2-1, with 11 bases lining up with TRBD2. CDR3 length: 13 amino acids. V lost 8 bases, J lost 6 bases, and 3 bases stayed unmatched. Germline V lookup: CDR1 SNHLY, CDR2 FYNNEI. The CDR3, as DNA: TGTGCCAGCGGACTAGCGGGCCGCAATGAGCAGTTCTTC. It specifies CASGLAGRNEQFF. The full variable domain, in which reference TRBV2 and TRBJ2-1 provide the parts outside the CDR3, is EPEVTQTPSHQVTQMGQEVILRCVPISNHLYFYWYRQILGQKVEFLVSFYNNEISEKSEIFDDQFSVERPDGSNFTLKIRSTKLEDSAMYFCASGLAGRNEQFFGPGTRLTVL.

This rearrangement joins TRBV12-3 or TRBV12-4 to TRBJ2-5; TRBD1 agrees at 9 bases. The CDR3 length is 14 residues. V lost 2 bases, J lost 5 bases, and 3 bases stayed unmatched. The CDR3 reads CASSLTGGGETQYF. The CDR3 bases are TGTGCCAGCAGTTTAACAGGGGGCGGGGAGACCCAGTACTTC.

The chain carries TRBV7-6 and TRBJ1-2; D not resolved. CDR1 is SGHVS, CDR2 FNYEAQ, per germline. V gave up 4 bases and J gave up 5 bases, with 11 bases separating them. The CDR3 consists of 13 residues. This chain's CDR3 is CASSSRAGYGYTF. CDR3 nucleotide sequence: TGTGCCAGCAGCTCAAGGGCGGGGTATGGCTACACCTTC.

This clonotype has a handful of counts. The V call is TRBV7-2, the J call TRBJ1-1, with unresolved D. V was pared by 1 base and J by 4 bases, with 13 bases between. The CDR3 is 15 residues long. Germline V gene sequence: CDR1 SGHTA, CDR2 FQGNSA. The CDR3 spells CASSLGQPGITEAFF. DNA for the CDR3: TGTGCCAGCAGCTTAGGACAACCTGGGATCACTGAAGCTTTCTTT.

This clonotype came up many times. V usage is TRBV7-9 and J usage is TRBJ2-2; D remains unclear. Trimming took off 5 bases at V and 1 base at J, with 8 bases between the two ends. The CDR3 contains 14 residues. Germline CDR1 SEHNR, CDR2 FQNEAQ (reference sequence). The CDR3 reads CASSALRNTGELFF. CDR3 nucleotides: TGTGCCAGCAGCGCTCTTAGGAACACCGGGGAGCTGTTTTTT.

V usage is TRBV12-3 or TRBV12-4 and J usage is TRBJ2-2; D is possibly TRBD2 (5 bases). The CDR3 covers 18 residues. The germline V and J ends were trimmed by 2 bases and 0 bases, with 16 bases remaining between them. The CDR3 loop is CASSLWLRSGPNTGELFF. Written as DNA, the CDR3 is TGTGCCAGCAGTTTATGGCTTAGGAGCGGACCGAACACCGGGGAGCTGTTTTTT.

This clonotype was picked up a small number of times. The CDR3 region is CASSLIEPGTPGELFF. The CDR3 nucleotides read TGTGCCAGCAGCTTAATAGAGCCCGGGACTCCCGGGGAGCTGTTTTTT. The V call is TRBV7-6, the J call TRBJ2-2; D perhaps matches TRBD2 (6 bases). Germline CDR1 is SGHVS and CDR2 is FNYEAQ. The V end lost 2 bases, the J end lost 6 bases, and 16 bases lay between the germline ends. The CDR3 spans 16 residues.

The CDR3 is CASSSWQGDQAFF. The DNA for the CDR3 is TGTGCCAGCAGTTCTTGGCAGGGGGATCAAGCTTTCTTT. J is TRBJ1-1 and V is TRBV12-3 or TRBV12-4; TRBD1 matches 7 bases. V shed 4 bases and J 9 bases; nucleotides not matched to a gene: 8. This CDR3 is 13 amino acids long.

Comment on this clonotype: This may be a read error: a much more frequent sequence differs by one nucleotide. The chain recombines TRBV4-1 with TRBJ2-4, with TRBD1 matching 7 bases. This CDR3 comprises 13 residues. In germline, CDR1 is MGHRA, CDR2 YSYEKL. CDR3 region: CASSQDWDSIQCF. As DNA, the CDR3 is TGCGCCAGCAGCCAAGATTGGGACAGCATTCAGTGCTTC.

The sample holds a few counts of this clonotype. CDR3 sequence: CASSLKGLAGGPIPRETQYF. CDR3 bases: TGTGCCAGCAGCCTCAAAGGACTAGCGGGAGGGCCGATCCCTCGAGAGACCCAGTACTTC. This chain joins TRBV14 and TRBJ2-5; 15 nucleotides match TRBD2. Trimming took 4 bases from V and 4 from J; bases not matched to a gene: 16. The CDR3 spans 20 residues. Per the germline V gene, CDR1 is SGHDN and CDR2 is FVKESK.

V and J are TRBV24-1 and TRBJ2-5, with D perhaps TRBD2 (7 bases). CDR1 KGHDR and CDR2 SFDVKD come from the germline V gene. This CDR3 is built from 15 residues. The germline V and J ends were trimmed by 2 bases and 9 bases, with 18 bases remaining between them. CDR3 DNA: TGTGCCACCAGTGATTCATCAAGCGGGGCAGGGGCCCAGTACTTC. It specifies CATSDSSSGAGAQYF.

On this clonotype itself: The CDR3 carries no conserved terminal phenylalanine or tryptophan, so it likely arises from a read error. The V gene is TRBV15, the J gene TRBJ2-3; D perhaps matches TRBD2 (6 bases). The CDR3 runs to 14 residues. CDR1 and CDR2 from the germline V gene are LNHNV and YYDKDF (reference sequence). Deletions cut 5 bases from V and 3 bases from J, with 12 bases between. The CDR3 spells CATSLWSGTDTQYL. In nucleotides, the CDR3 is TGTGCCACCAGCCTTTGGAGCGGGACAGATACGCAGTATCTT.

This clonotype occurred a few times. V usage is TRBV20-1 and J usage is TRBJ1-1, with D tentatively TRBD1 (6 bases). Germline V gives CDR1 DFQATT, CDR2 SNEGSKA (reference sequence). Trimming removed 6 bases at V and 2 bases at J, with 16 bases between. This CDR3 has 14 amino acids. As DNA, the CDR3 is TGCAGTGCCGGGACACTAGGGGACAACACTGAAGCTTTCTTT. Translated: CSAGTLGDNTEAFF.

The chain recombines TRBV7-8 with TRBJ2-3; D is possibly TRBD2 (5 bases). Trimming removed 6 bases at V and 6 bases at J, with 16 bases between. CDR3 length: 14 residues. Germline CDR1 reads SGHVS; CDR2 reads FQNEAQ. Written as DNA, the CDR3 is TGTGCCAGCAGTCGGGGATTGTTTTTGGATACGCAGTATTTT. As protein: CASSRGLFLDTQYF.

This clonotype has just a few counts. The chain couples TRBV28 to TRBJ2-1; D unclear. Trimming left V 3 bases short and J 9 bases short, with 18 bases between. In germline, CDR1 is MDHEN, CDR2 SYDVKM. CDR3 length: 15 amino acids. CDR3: CASSLAAGGFGEQFF. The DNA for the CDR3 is TGTGCCAGCAGTTTGGCAGCTGGCGGTTTTGGTGAGCAGTTCTTC. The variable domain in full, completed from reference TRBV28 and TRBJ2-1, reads DVKVTQSSRYLVKRTGEKVFLECVQDMDHENMFWYRQDPGLGLRLIYFSYDVKMKEKGDIPEGYSVSREKKERFSLILESASTNQTSMYLCASSLAAGGFGEQFFGPGTRLTVL.

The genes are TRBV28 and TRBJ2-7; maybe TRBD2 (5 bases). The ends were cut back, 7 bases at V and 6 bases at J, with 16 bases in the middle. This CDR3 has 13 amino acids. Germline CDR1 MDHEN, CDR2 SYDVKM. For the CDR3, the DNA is TGTGCCAGCAACGAAGGGCTAGCTGGCGAGCAGTACTTC. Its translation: CASNEGLAGEQYF.

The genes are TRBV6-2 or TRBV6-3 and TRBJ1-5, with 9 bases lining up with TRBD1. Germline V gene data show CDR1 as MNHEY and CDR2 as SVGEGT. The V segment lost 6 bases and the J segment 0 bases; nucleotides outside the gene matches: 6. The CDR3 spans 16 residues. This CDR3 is CASRSGQGSSNQPQHF. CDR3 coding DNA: TGTGCCAGCAGATCAGGACAGGGGTCTAGCAATCAGCCCCAGCATTTT.

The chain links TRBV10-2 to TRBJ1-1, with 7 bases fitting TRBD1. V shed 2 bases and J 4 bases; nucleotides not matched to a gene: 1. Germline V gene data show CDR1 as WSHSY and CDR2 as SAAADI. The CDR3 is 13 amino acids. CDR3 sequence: CASSEDRATEAFF. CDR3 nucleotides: TGCGCCAGCAGTGAGGACAGGGCCACTGAAGCTTTCTTT.

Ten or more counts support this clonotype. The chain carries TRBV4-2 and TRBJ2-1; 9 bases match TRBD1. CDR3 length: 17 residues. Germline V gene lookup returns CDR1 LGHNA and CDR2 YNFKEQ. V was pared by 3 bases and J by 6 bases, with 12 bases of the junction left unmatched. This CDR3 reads CASSQGITGTGSNEQFF. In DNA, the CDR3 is TGTGCCAGCAGCCAGGGGATTACCGGGACAGGGAGCAATGAGCAGTTCTTC.

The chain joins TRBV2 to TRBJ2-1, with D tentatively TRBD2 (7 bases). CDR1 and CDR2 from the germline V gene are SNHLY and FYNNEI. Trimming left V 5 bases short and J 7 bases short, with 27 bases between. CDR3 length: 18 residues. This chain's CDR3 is CASSMGLWRGGGENEQFF. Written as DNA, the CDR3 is TGTGCCAGCAGTATGGGTCTGTGGCGGGGAGGGGGGGAAAATGAGCAGTTCTTC.

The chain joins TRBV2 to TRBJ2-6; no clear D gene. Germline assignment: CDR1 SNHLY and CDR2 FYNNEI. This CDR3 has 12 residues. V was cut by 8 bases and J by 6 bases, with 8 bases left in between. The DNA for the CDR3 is TGTGCCAGCTGCGTGGTGGCCAACGTCCTGACTTTC. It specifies CASCVVANVLTF.

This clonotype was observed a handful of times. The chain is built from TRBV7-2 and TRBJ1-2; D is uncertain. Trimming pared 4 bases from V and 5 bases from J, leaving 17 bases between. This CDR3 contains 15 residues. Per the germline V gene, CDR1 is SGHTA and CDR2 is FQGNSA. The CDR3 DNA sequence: TGTGCCAGCAGCTCATTAGGACCCGGGCGGTATGGCTACACCTTC. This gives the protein CASSSLGPGRYGYTF.